The sequence of this T cell receptor beta chain was determined in a study of T cell repertoires in cytomegalovirus infection. Overall study: Evidence of both CMV infection and a matching HLA type came from public TCR beta signatures.

This clonotype was found a few times. Its antigen is unknown. TCRdb used MiXCR to reprocess the reads, holding one entry per CDR3 protein. The profile covers approximately 730,000 distinct CDR3 sequences, with 30% to 35% appearing a single time and roughly 20% taken by the ten largest. General study findings and limits: Carriers of CMV and the relevant HLA type were discriminated by public TCR beta frequency.

The TCR originated in a human donor in good health (CMV status not recorded). Some clones in this sample may be carry-over from other donors' samples. The material sequenced was cultured PBMCs, taken from culture after CMV antigen stimulation.

CDR3 residues: CATSRDLPETQYF. The CDR3 bases are TGTGCCACCAGCAGAGATTTACCGGAGACCCAGTACTTC. The chain links TRBV15 to TRBJ2-5; the D is unclear. Germline V lookup: CDR1 LNHNV, CDR2 YYDKDF (reference sequence). This CDR3 has 13 residues. V lost 0 bases and J 5 bases, leaving 7 bases between the germline ends.